The sequence of this T cell receptor beta chain was determined in a study of blood T cell repertoires in COVID-19. Overall study context: Acute and convalescent COVID-19 samples came from the United States, Italy and Spain. T cells, B-cell-depleted T cells, or PBMCs supplied cDNA or gDNA.

The CDR3 has 16 residues. The V gene's germline CDR1 is SGHVS and CDR2 FQNEAQ. Germline trimming cut 1 base from V and 3 bases from J; bases unmatched to any gene: 6. As handled by the study authors: Scientists estimated how many nucleated cells there were by amplifying reference gene primers. Profiled with immunoSEQ multiplex PCR; TCRdb holds only in-frame clones, not every one. Clone size and the V and J calls come from that table; the DNA yielded D and trimming. The sample lists 110,000 or so clones, under 80% occurring once. Sample: peripheral blood. This clonotype was sampled from a woman between 70 and 85 years old with acute or convalescent COVID-19. The chain employs TRBV7-8 and TRBJ1-1; TRBD1 matches 9 bases. For the CDR3, the DNA is TGTGCCAGCAGCTTAGTGCCGGGACAGGGCTACACTGAAGCTTTCTTT. Translation gives CASSLVPGQGYTEAFF.